This record looks at one T cell receptor beta chain sequence and its context. The antigen is not known. These data originate in a study of identical twins. A template switching step contributed a universal primer site, while unique molecular identifiers were present in the cDNA. TCRdb reanalysed the 5' RACE reads using MiXCR and keeps one entry per CDR3 protein. Of 1,800,000 or so distinct CDR3 sequences listed, roughly a third were seen once; the top ten hold around 0.3%. Whole-study findings and limits: Models, which agreed with sharing between unrelated individuals, nonetheless underestimated the out-of-frame TCR alpha sharing seen in monozygotic twins.

In every case, the donor was a healthy Caucasian. The receptor comes from a newborn girl in good health. The sequencing sample was made of cord blood.

DNA for the CDR3: TGTGCCAGCACGCTAGCGGGAGCTGAGCAGTTCTTC. This encodes CASTLAGAEQFF. This chain connects TRBV6-2 or TRBV6-3 to TRBJ2-1; TRBD2 agrees at 10 bases. V lost 7 bases to trimming and J lost 9 bases; unmatched junction nucleotides: 3. The CDR3 contains 12 residues. CDR1 and CDR2 (germline): MNHEY, SVGEGT.